A selection of T cell receptor beta chains follows, all from one sample in a study of T cell clones after liver transplantation. Libraries were prepared by immunoSEQ multiplex PCR; TCRdb keeps only in-frame clonotypes and omits some of them. This sample has around 78,000 clones, with over 65% found just once. The specimen was CD4+ T cells from blood, collected at the 22-month timepoint. The receptors come from a human patient who received a liver transplant. Some T cells may possibly be graft donor cells. The CDR3 runs from the conserved cysteine through the conserved F or W. A D gene is named only where the DNA matches it firmly. Clone size is given for some rows only: seen once, a few or many times, or a class if the clone is expanded.

j_gene	d_gene	v_gene	abundance	CDR3aa	CDR3nt
TRBJ1-1	.	TRBV19	.	CASSQTMNTEAFF	TGTGCCAGTAGTCAAACAATGAACACTGAAGCTTTCTTT
TRBJ1-1	TRBD1	TRBV5-1	.	CASSTNRGTEAFF	TGCGCCAGCAGCACAAACAGGGGGACTGAAGCTTTCTTT
TRBJ2-6	TRBD2	TRBV4-2	few	CASSQIGLAGGQVSGANVLTF	TGTGCCAGCAGCCAAATAGGACTAGCGGGGGGGCAAGTATCTGGGGCCAACGTCCTGACTTTC
TRBJ1-5	TRBD1	TRBV6-1	.	CASSGQTQGGNQPQHF	TGTGCCAGCAGTGGCCAAACGCAGGGGGGCAATCAGCCCCAGCATTTT
TRBJ2-3	TRBD2	TRBV27	.	CASSSLAGQYGDTQYF	TGTGCCAGCAGTTCATTAGCGGGACAATATGGCGATACGCAGTATTTT
TRBJ2-7	TRBD1	TRBV18	.	CASSPRQGDTYEQYF	TGTGCCAGCTCACCGCGACAGGGGGATACCTACGAGCAGTACTTC
TRBJ2-7	TRBD1	TRBV6-6	.	CASSYGDRGEQYF	TGTGCCAGCAGTTACGGGGACAGGGGAGAGCAGTACTTC
TRBJ2-3	TRBD2	TRBV5-1	.	CASSPLGTSGSLSDTQYF	TGCGCCAGCAGCCCTTTGGGGACTAGCGGGAGCCTCTCAGATACGCAGTATTTT
TRBJ2-6	.	TRBV11-2	.	CASSLVQGLGSGANVLTF	TGTGCCAGCAGCTTAGTTCAGGGGTTGGGCTCTGGGGCCAACGTCCTGACTTTC
TRBJ1-1	TRBD1	TRBV7-2	.	CASSLGTGERTEAFF	TGTGCCAGCAGCTTAGGAACAGGGGAGAGGACTGAAGCTTTCTTT
TRBJ2-7	.	TRBV27	.	CASSKNRVEQYF	TGTGCCAGCAGTAAAAACAGGGTCGAGCAGTACTTC
TRBJ2-3	.	TRBV6-5	once	CASRIALGTDTQYF	TGTGCCAGCAGAATAGCGTTAGGCACAGATACGCAGTATTTT
TRBJ1-2	TRBD1	TRBV6-5	few	CASNTGTGINGYTF	TGTGCCAGTAACACCGGGACAGGGATCAATGGCTACACCTTC
TRBJ2-3	.	TRBV7-7	.	CASSEQGSDTQYF	TGTGCCAGCAGCGAACAGGGTTCAGATACGCAGTATTTT
TRBJ2-3	TRBD1	TRBV27	.	CATHPLDREDTQYF	TGTGCCACACATCCCTTGGACAGGGAAGATACGCAGTATTTT
TRBJ1-1	.	TRBV28	.	CASRPGIRTEAFF	TGTGCCAGCAGACCAGGGATAAGAACTGAAGCTTTCTTT
TRBJ1-3	.	TRBV5-6	.	CASSVRKGSGNTIYF	TGTGCCAGCAGCGTTCGGAAGGGATCAGGAAACACCATATATTTT
TRBJ2-7	TRBD1	TRBV10-3	.	CAISESGTGGGYEQYF	TGTGCCATCAGTGAGTCGGGGACAGGGGGAGGCTACGAGCAGTACTTC
TRBJ1-4	.	TRBV4-3	.	CASSQDIAIATNEKLFF	TGCGCCAGCAGCCAAGATATCGCCATTGCAACTAATGAAAAACTGTTTTTT
TRBJ1-1	.	TRBV11-1	.	CASSLKGEAFF	TGTGCCAGCAGCTTAAAGGGTGAAGCTTTCTTT
TRBJ1-6	.	TRBV19	few	CASSMRGVHNSPLHF	TGTGCCAGTAGTATGCGAGGGGTTCATAATTCACCCCTCCACTTT
TRBJ1-2	TRBD1	TRBV5-1	few	CASSLGQGEAARGGYTF	TGCGCCAGCAGCCTAGGACAGGGAGAAGCTGCCCGGGGAGGCTACACCTTC
TRBJ2-7	TRBD2	TRBV27	.	CASSLLGSGRVDEQYF	TGTGCCAGCAGTTTATTAGGTAGCGGGAGGGTGGACGAGCAGTACTTC
TRBJ2-3	TRBD2	TRBV5-1	.	CASSPLGGTTDTQYF	TGCGCCAGCAGTCCACTGGGGGGGACCACAGATACGCAGTATTTT
TRBJ2-7	.	TRBV6-6	.	CASRPTGHTMVQYF	TGTGCCAGCAGACCGACAGGTCACACGATGGTGCAGTACTTC
TRBJ2-1	TRBD2	TRBV5-6	.	CASSFSGGGRFEQFF	TGTGCCAGCAGCTTTTCTGGCGGGGGGCGGTTTGAGCAGTTCTTC
TRBJ1-2	.	TRBV6-6	few	CASSYEGFDYGYTF	TGTGCCAGCAGTTACGAGGGTTTCGACTATGGCTACACCTTC
TRBJ1-2	.	TRBV6-1	few	CASREGWSNYGYTF	TGTGCCAGCAGGGAGGGCTGGTCAAACTATGGCTACACCTTC
TRBJ2-7	.	TRBV10-3	.	CAISDPGTLGAYEQYF	TGTGCCATCAGTGACCCTGGAACTCTCGGGGCGTACGAGCAGTACTTC
TRBJ2-7	TRBD1	TRBV7-9	.	CASSLVGTGGFYEQYF	TGTGCCAGCAGCTTAGTGGGGACAGGGGGTTTCTACGAGCAGTACTTC
TRBJ1-1	TRBD1	TRBV4-3	.	CASSQSDRVRTEAFF	TGCGCCAGCAGCCAATCGGACAGGGTAAGAACTGAAGCTTTCTTT
TRBJ2-3	.	TRBV9	.	CASSRQIF	TGTGCCAGCAGCCGCCAGATTTTT
TRBJ1-1	.	TRBV6-5	.	CASSYVGLFTEAFF	TGTGCCAGCAGTTACGTTGGCCTCTTCACTGAAGCTTTCTTT
TRBJ2-1	.	TRBV7-3	.	CASSPLPTGGDNEQFF	TGTGCCAGCAGCCCCCTCCCAACGGGCGGGGACAATGAGCAGTTCTTC
TRBJ1-1	.	TRBV14	medium-sized	CASSQGPQDTEAFF	TGTGCCAGCAGCCAAGGGCCCCAGGACACTGAAGCTTTCTTT
TRBJ2-7	TRBD1	TRBV5-1	.	CASKGGQGAYGQYF	TGCGCCAGCAAGGGGGGACAGGGGGCCTACGGGCAGTACTTC
TRBJ1-1	TRBD1	TRBV9	.	CASSKLDRDPEAFF	TGTGCCAGCAGCAAACTAGACAGGGACCCTGAAGCTTTCTTT
TRBJ2-2	TRBD2	TRBV6-5	.	CAIRTSAGELFF	TGTGCCATCCGGACTAGCGCCGGGGAGCTGTTTTTT
TRBJ2-1	.	TRBV11-3	once	CASSLDGTEQFF	TGTGCCAGCAGCTTAGATGGAACGGAGCAGTTCTTC
TRBJ1-6	.	TRBV27	.	CASSQQGVRSPLHF	TGTGCCAGCAGTCAGCAGGGAGTCAGATCACCCCTCCACTTT
TRBJ1-1	.	TRBV18	.	CASSPRGVWDTEAFF	TGTGCCAGCTCACCGCGAGGGGTGTGGGACACTGAAGCTTTCTTT
TRBJ2-5	.	TRBV27	.	CASGTQETQYF	TGTGCCAGCGGCACACAAGAGACCCAGTACTTC